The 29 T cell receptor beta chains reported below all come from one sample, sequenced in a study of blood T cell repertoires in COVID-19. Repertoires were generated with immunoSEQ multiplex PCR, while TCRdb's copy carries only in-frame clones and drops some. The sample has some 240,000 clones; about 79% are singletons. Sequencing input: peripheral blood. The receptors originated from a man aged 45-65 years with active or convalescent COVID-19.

CDR3 residues: CASSLWNRGREKLFF. The CDR3 DNA follows: TGTGCCAGCAGCTTGTGGAACAGGGGGCGGGAAAAACTGTTTTTT. The J gene is TRBJ1-4, the V gene TRBV5-6, with 9 positions matching TRBD1. This CDR3 contains 15 residues. J gave up 8 bases and V 1 base, and 6 bases lay outside the gene matches. Germline CDR1 is SGHDT and CDR2 is YYEEEE.

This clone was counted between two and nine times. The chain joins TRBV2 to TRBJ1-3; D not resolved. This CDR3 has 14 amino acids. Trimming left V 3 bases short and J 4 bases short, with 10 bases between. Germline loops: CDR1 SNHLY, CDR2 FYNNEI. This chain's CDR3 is CASSDVGSGNTIYF. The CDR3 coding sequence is TGTGCCAGCAGTGATGTGGGGAGCGGAAACACCATATATTTT.

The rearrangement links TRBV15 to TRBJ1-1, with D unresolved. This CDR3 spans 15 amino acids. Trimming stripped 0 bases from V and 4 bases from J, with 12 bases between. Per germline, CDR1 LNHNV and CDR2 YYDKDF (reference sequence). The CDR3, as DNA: TGTGCCACCAGCAGAGAACAAGGCGCAGGCACTGAAGCTTTCTTT. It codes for CATSREQGAGTEAFF.

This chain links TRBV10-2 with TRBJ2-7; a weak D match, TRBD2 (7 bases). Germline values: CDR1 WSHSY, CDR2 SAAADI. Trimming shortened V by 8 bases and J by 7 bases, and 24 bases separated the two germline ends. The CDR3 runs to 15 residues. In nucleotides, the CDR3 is TGCGCCAGCTTTGGGGGGGGCAGTTTCAGTGGGGAGCAGTACTTC. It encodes CASFGGGSFSGEQYF.

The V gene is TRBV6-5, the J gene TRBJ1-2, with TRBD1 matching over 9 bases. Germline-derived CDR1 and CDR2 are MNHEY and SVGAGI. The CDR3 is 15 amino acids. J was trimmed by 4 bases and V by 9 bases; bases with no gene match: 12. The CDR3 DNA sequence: TGTGCCAGTCCGGGACAGGGCCGCCGACTCTATGGCTACACCTTC. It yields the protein CASPGQGRRLYGYTF.

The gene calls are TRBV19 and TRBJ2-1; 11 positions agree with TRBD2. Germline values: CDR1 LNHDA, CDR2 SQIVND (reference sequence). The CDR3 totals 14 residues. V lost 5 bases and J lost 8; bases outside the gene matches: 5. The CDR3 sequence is CASSLAGGPDEQFF. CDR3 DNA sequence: TGTGCCAGTAGTTTAGCGGGGGGGCCCGATGAGCAGTTCTTC.

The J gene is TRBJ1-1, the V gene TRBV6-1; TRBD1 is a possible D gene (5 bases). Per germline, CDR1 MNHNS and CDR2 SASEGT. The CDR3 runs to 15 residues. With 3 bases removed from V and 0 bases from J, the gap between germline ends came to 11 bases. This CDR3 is CASSEGGRLNTEAFF. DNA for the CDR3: TGTGCCAGCAGTGAGGGGGGACGTTTGAACACTGAAGCTTTCTTT.

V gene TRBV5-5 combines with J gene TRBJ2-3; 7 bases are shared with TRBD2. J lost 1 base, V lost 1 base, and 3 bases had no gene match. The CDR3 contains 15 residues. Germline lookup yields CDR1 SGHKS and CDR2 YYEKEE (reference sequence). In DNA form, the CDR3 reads TGTGCCAGCAGCTTGTATCTAGCGGGCACAGATACGCAGTATTTT. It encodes CASSLYLAGTDTQYF.

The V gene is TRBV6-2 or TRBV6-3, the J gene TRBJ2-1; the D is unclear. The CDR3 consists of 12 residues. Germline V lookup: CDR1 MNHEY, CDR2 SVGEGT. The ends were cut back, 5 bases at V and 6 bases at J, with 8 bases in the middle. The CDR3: CASSLQVNEQFF. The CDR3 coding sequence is TGTGCCAGCAGTCTCCAGGTCAATGAGCAGTTCTTC.

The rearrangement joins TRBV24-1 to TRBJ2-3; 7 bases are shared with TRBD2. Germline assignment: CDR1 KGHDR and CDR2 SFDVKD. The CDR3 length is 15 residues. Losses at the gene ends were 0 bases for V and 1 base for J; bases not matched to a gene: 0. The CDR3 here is CATSDLRGGTDTQYF. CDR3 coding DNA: TGTGCCACCAGTGATTTGCGGGGGGGCACAGATACGCAGTATTTT.

DNA for the CDR3: TGTGCCAGCAGTTACCGGGGGGGGCACACGCAGTATTTT. It codes for CASSYRGGHTQYF. This chain uses TRBV6-6 with TRBJ2-3; 8 bases are a match to TRBD2. Germline loops: CDR1 MNHNY, CDR2 SVGAGI (reference sequence). The CDR3 is made up of 13 amino acids. V was clipped by 2 bases and J by 9 bases; unmatched bases: 4.

CDR3: CASRVREGGYGYTF. CDR3 nucleotide sequence: TGCGCCAGCAGAGTAAGGGAAGGGGGCTATGGCTACACCTTC. The chain has TRBV5-1 and TRBJ1-2, with D maybe TRBD1 (6 bases). The V and J ends lost 5 bases and 4 bases respectively, with 15 bases between them. From germline, CDR1 is SGHRS and CDR2 YFSETQ. This CDR3 has 14 residues.

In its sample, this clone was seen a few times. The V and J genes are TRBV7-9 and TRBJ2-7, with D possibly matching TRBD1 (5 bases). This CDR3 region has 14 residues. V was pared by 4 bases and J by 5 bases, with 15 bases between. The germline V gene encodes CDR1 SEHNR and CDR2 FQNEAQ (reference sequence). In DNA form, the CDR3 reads TGTGCCAGCAGCTCCCCCGGCAGGGTGAACGAGCAGTACTTC. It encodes CASSSPGRVNEQYF.

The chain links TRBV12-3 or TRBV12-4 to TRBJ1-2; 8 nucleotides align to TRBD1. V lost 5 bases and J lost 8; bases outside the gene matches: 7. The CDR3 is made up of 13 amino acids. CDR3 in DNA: TGTGCCAGCAGTCTGACAGGGGTTGGAGGCTACACCTTC. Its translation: CASSLTGVGGYTF.

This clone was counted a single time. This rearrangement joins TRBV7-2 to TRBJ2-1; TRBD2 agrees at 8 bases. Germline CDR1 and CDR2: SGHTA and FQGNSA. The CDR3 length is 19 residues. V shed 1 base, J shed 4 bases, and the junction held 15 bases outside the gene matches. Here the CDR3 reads CASSLVGGLAGEAYNEQFF. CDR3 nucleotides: TGTGCCAGCAGCTTAGTTGGCGGGCTAGCGGGTGAGGCATACAATGAGCAGTTCTTC.

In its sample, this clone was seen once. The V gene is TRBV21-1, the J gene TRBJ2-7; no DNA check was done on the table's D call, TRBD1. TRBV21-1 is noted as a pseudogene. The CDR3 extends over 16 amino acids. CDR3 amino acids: CASSNNRGRSSYEQYV. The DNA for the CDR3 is TGTGCCAGCAGCAATAACAGGGGGAGAAGCTCCTACGAGCAGTACGTC.

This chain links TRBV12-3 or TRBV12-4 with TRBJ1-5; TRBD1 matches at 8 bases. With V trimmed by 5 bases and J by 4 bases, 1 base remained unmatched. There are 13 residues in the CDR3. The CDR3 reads CASSRQGNQPQHF. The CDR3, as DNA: TGTGCCAGCAGTCGACAGGGGAATCAGCCCCAGCATTTT.

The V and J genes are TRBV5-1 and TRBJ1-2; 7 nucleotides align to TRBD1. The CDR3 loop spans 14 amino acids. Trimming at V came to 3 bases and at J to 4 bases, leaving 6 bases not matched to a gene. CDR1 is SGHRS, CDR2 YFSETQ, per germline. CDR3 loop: CASSSDRVGYGYTF. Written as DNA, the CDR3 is TGCGCCAGCAGCTCTGACAGGGTCGGCTATGGCTACACCTTC.

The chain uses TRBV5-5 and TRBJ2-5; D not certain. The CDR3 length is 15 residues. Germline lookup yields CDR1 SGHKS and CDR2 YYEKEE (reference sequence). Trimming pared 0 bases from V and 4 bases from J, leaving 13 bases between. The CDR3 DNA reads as TGTGCCAGCAGCTTGGGTTTCGGCGGTGGAGAGACCCAGTACTTC. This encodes CASSLGFGGGETQYF.

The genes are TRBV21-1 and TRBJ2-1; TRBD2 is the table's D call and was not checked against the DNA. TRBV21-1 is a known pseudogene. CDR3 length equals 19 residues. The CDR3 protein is CASSKAERVAGETYNEQFF. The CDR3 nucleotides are TGTGCCAGCAGCAAAGCGGAAAGAGTAGCGGGAGAAACCTACAATGAGCAGTTCTTC.

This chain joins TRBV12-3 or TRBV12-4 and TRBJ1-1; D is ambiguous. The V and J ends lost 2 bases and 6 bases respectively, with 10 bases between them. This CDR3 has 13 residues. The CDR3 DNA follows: TGTGCCAGCAGTTTAAGTCCGAGGGCTGAAGCTTTCTTT. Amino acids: CASSLSPRAEAFF.

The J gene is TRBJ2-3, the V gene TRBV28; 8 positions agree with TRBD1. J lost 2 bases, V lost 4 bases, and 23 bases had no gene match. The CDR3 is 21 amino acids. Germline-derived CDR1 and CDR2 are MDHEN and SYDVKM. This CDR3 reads CASSSPGWTGRHPSHTDTQYF. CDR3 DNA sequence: TGTGCCAGCAGTTCCCCAGGCTGGACAGGGAGGCACCCCTCCCACACAGATACGCAGTATTTT.

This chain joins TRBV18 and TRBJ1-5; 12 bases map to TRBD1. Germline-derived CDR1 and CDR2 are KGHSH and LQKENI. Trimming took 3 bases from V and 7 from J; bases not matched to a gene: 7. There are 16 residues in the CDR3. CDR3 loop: CASSPSGTGGDQPQHF. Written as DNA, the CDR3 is TGTGCCAGCTCACCGAGTGGGACAGGGGGCGACCAGCCCCAGCATTTT.

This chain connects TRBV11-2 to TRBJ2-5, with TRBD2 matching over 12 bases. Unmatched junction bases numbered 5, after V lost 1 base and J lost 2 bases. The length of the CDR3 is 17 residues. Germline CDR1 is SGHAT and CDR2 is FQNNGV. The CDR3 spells CASSLGLGLAGQETQYF. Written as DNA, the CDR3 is TGTGCCAGCAGCTTAGGTTTAGGACTAGCGGGGCAAGAGACCCAGTACTTC.

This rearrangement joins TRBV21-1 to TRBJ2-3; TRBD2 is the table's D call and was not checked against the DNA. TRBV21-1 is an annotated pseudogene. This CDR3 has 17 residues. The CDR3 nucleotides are TGTGCCAGCAGCTGGAGGACTAGCGGGAGCAAAGCAGATACGCAGTATTTT. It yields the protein CASSWRTSGSKADTQYF.

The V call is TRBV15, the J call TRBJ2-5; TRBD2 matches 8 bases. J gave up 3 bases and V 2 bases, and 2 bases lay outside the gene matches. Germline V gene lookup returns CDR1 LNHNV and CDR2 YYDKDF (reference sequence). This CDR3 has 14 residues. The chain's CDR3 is CATSRSGGKETQYF. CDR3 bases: TGTGCCACCAGCAGAAGCGGGGGAAAAGAGACCCAGTACTTC.

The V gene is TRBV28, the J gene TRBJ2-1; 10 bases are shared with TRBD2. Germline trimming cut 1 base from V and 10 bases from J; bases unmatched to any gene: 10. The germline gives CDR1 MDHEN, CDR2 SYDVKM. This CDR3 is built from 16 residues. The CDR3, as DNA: TGTGCCAGCAGTTTATCCTCTAGCGGGAGTACGGGGGAGCAGTTCTTC. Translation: CASSLSSSGSTGEQFF.

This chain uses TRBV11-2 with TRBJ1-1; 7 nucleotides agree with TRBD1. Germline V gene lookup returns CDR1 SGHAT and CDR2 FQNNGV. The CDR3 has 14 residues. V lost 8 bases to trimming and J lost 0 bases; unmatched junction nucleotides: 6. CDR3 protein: CASATGALNTEAFF. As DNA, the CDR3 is TGTGCCAGCGCAACAGGGGCTCTGAACACTGAAGCTTTCTTT.

CDR3 sequence: CASRGQEQETQYF. The CDR3 DNA sequence: TGTGCCAGCAGGGGACAGGAACAAGAGACCCAGTACTTC. The rearrangement links TRBV5-4 to TRBJ2-5; 8 nucleotides match TRBD1. The CDR3 sequence is 13 residues long. Trimming cost V 5 bases and J 2 bases; bases outside gene matches: 2. Per the germline V gene, CDR1 is SGHNT and CDR2 is YYREEE (reference sequence). The whole variable domain, filled in from reference TRBV5-4 and TRBJ2-5, reads ETGVTQSPTHLIKTRGQQVTLRCSSQSGHNTVSWYQQALGQGPQFIFQYYREEENGRGNFPPRFSGLQFPNYSSELNVNALELDDSALYLCASRGQEQETQYFGPGTRLLVL.